These T cell receptor beta chains were read from a single sample in a study of cytomegalovirus exposure and HLA in healthy donors. Data came from immunoSEQ multiplex PCR; TCRdb stores just in-frame clones and leaves some out. The data show approximately 140,000 clones, approximately 80% seen once. Specimen: PBMCs. These receptors originate from a woman aged 40 to 49 in good health and CMV-seropositive. CDR3s include the opening cysteine and the closing phenylalanine or tryptophan. Each record gives: V gene, J gene, CDR3 length, clone size, D gene, CDR3 protein, CDR3 DNA. The D gene is left open where the match is weak. Clone sizes are given selectively: once, few, many, or a class where the clone is expanded.

>TRBV19|TRBJ2-3|15|NA|NA
CASSIGAASTDTQYF
TGTGCCAGTAGTATCGGAGCGGCTAGCACAGATACGCAGTATTTT
>TRBV27|TRBJ2-3|17|NA|NA
CASSPWSRRGFTDTQYF
TGTGCCAGCAGTCCGTGGAGCCGCAGGGGCTTCACAGATACGCAGTATTTT
>TRBV2|TRBJ1-4|11|NA|TRBD1
CASRQTGQTIF
TGTGCCAGCAGGCAAACGGGACAGACGATTTTT
>TRBV6-6|TRBJ2-2|16|NA|NA
CASSYSGRGNTGELFF
TGTGCCAGCAGTTACTCTGGCAGGGGGAACACCGGGGAGCTGTTTTTT
>TRBV4-1|TRBJ2-2|15|many|TRBD2
CASSFSAGGTGELFF
TGCGCCAGCAGCTTTTCAGCGGGAGGGACCGGGGAGCTGTTTTTT
>TRBV5-1|TRBJ2-1|17|NA|TRBD2
CASSLGSASGSYNEQFF
TGCGCCAGCAGCTTGGGATCGGCTAGCGGGAGCTACAATGAGCAGTTCTTC
>TRBV4-1|TRBJ1-2|15|once|TRBD1
CASSQARDRVYGYTF
TGCGCCAGCAGCCAAGCACGAGACAGGGTCTATGGCTACACCTTC
>TRBV5-4|TRBJ1-1|15|few|TRBD1
CASSPPGQGWAEAFF
TGTGCCAGCAGCCCACCGGGACAGGGGTGGGCTGAAGCTTTCTTT
>TRBV5-1|TRBJ2-7|15|NA|TRBD2
CASSFKTSGSNEQYF
TGCGCCAGCAGCTTCAAAACTAGCGGGAGTAACGAGCAGTACTTC
>TRBV21-1|TRBJ2-3|17|NA|NA
CASSKGWTDYSTDTQYF
TGTGCCAGCAGCAAAGGTTGGACAGATTACAGCACAGATACGCAGTATTTT
>TRBV7-9|TRBJ2-7|16|NA|NA
CASSLSGGRGSYEQYF
TGTGCCAGCAGCTTATCTGGTGGGAGGGGGTCCTACGAGCAGTACTTC
>TRBV6-1|TRBJ1-6|16|few|NA
CASSEYSGSPYSPLHF
TGTGCCAGCAGTGAATACTCAGGCTCCCCGTATTCACCCCTCCACTTT
>TRBV19|TRBJ1-4|14|NA|NA
CASRTQGFLEKLFF
TGTGCCAGTCGAACCCAGGGTTTCCTTGAAAAACTGTTTTTT
>TRBV19|TRBJ1-1|15|NA|NA
CASSIPVRGNTEAFF
TGTGCCAGTAGTATCCCCGTCAGGGGGAACACTGAAGCTTTCTTT